The 23 T cell receptor beta chains in this list originate from one sample, sequenced in a study of blood T cell repertoires in COVID-19. The table came from immunoSEQ multiplex PCR; TCRdb's copy has only in-frame clones and leaves some out. The sample shows some 210,000 clones, 75% to 90% of them seen only once. Sequences were obtained from peripheral blood. The origin of the receptors is a woman between 40 and 50 years old with acute or convalescent COVID-19.

This chain joins TRBV6-6 and TRBJ1-1; 11 bases match TRBD1. With V trimmed by 2 bases and J by 9 bases, 5 bases remained unmatched. The CDR3 extends over 14 amino acids. CDR1 and CDR2 from the germline V gene are MNHNY and SVGAGI (reference sequence). The CDR3 DNA is TGTGCCAGCAGTTACGGACAGGGGGCGAGTAAAGCTTTCTTT. Amino acid sequence: CASSYGQGASKAFF.

The sample holds one count of this clone. The rearrangement joins TRBV30 to TRBJ1-5, with a tentative D call TRBD1 (6 bases). Germline lookup yields CDR1 GTSNPN and CDR2 SVGIG (reference sequence). This CDR3 region has 15 residues. The V end was cut by 8 bases, the J end by 3 bases, with 20 bases between. The CDR3 DNA sequence: TGTGCCGGCTTTCGGACAGCTCCCGACAATCAGCCCCAGCATTTT. It specifies CAGFRTAPDNQPQHF.

The rearrangement links TRBV18 to TRBJ1-1; TRBD1 matches 7 bases. Germline CDR1 KGHSH, CDR2 LQKENI. The CDR3 has 14 residues. V gave up 6 bases and J gave up 1 base; unmatched junction bases: 5. The CDR3 reads CASSDRHANTEAFF. The DNA for the CDR3 is TGTGCCAGCTCGGACAGGCATGCGAACACTGAAGCTTTCTTT.

The gene calls are TRBV5-4 and TRBJ1-4; perhaps TRBD1 as D (5 bases). The CDR3 is 15 residues long. V lost 5 bases to trimming and J lost 7 bases, with 18 bases between them. The germline gives CDR1 SGHNT, CDR2 YYREEE (reference sequence). CDR3 nucleotide sequence: TGTGCCAGCAGAGGTGGGGACTTAGGAGGTGAAAAACTGTTTTTT. This codes for CASRGGDLGGEKLFF. Drawing the rest from reference TRBV5-4 and TRBJ1-4, the complete variable domain is ETGVTQSPTHLIKTRGQQVTLRCSSQSGHNTVSWYQQALGQGPQFIFQYYREEENGRGNFPPRFSGLQFPNYSSELNVNALELDDSALYLCASRGGDLGGEKLFFGSGTQLSVL.

The chain has TRBV5-6 and TRBJ1-3; D remains unclear. This CDR3 has 14 amino acids. V lost 4 bases to trimming and J lost 0 bases, with 8 bases between them. CDR1 is SGHDT, CDR2 YYEEEE, per germline. The CDR3 region has the DNA TGTGCCAGCAGCCTCATTAGCTCTGGAAACACCATATATTTT. Protein: CASSLISSGNTIYF.

The chain carries TRBV2 and TRBJ1-1, with D uncertain. This CDR3 is built from 15 residues. V was clipped by 5 bases and J by 1 base, with 14 bases between them. CDR1 and CDR2 (germline): SNHLY, FYNNEI. The CDR3 DNA reads as TGTGCCAGCAGTCGAAATGGACTGAGGAACACTGAAGCTTTCTTT. As protein: CASSRNGLRNTEAFF.

V and J are TRBV6-5 and TRBJ1-1; 8 positions agree with TRBD1. Germline lookup yields CDR1 MNHEY and CDR2 SVGAGI. The ends lost 0 bases at V and 4 bases at J; junction bases unmatched: 4. The CDR3 is made up of 15 amino acids. CDR3 amino acids: CASSYSTGAVTEAFF. The DNA for the CDR3 is TGTGCCAGCAGTTACTCGACAGGGGCGGTCACTGAAGCTTTCTTT.

A single count supports this clone. The CDR3 sequence: CASSIDLFRGRNYGYTF. In DNA form, the CDR3 reads TGTGCCAGTAGTATAGATCTATTCAGGGGGCGAAACTATGGCTACACCTTC. The chain carries TRBV19 and TRBJ1-2; 8 bases match TRBD1. The length of the CDR3 is 17 residues. V dropped 0 bases and J dropped 2; count of bases not matched to a gene: 8. Germline values: CDR1 LNHDA, CDR2 SQIVND (reference sequence).

The V and J genes are TRBV9 and TRBJ1-1; TRBD1 might be the D (6 bases). This CDR3 has 15 residues. Germline V lookup: CDR1 SGDLS, CDR2 YYNGEE. Trimming removed 3 bases from V and 0 bases from J, with 12 bases in between. The CDR3 loop reads CASSGRDTLNTEAFF. CDR3 DNA: TGTGCCAGCAGCGGCCGGGACACCTTGAACACTGAAGCTTTCTTT.

CDR3 sequence: CASSLAAYTEAFF. The CDR3 region has the DNA TGTGCCAGCAGTTTAGCGGCCTACACTGAAGCTTTCTTT. The rearrangement joins TRBV12-3 or TRBV12-4 to TRBJ1-1; D call uncertain. The CDR3 covers 13 residues. With 0 bases removed from V and 3 bases from J, the gap between germline ends came to 5 bases.

This chain joins TRBV3-1 (or the pseudogene TRBV3-2) and TRBJ2-2; D is ambiguous. The CDR3 length is 12 residues. Germline V lookup: CDR1 LGHDT, CDR2 YNNKEL (reference sequence). V was shortened by 6 bases and J by 6 bases, with 8 bases between the two germline ends. The chain's CDR3 is CASSLVSGELFF. The DNA of the CDR3 is TGTGCCAGCAGTCTCGTCTCCGGGGAGCTGTTTTTT.

The rearrangement links TRBV7-6 to TRBJ2-3; D is perhaps TRBD1 (5 bases). Germline loops: CDR1 SGHVS, CDR2 FNYEAQ. The CDR3 sequence is 15 residues long. V was clipped by 5 bases and J by 6 bases, with 18 bases between them. Written as DNA, the CDR3 is TGTGCCAGCAGCCCAAAGGGGCAGCTAGTGGATACGCAGTATTTT. Translated, it gives CASSPKGQLVDTQYF.

The chain links TRBV12-5 to TRBJ2-6; possible D gene TRBD2, 6 bases. There are 18 residues in the CDR3. Germline assignment: CDR1 LGHNT and CDR2 FRNRAP. The V gene lost 0 bases and the J gene lost 0 bases, with 12 bases spanning the gap. The CDR3 here is CASGLVLDGSSGANVLTF. The CDR3 region has the DNA TGTGCTAGTGGTTTGGTACTTGACGGGAGCTCTGGGGCCAACGTCCTGACTTTC.

Turning to this clone: The same CDR3 also results from other DNA sequences found in this sample. The gene calls are TRBV11-2 and TRBJ2-7, with 7 bases matching TRBD2. The V gene's germline CDR1 is SGHAT and CDR2 FQNNGV. J lost 2 bases, V lost 0 bases, and 4 bases had no gene match. The CDR3 totals 15 residues. The CDR3 nucleotides read TGTGCCAGCAGCTTAGAGGGTCGGGGGGCCTACGAGCAGTACGTC. Translating gives CASSLEGRGAYEQYV.

The gene calls are TRBV5-8 and TRBJ2-1, with 10 bases aligning to TRBD2. With 4 bases clipped from V and 1 base from J, the junction kept 5 bases outside the gene matches. The CDR3 has 16 residues. CDR1 and CDR2 from the germline V gene are SGHTS and YDEGEE. CDR3 DNA sequence: TGTGCCAGCAGCGGGACTAGCGTTCCTTCCTACAATGAGCAGTTCTTC. Protein product: CASSGTSVPSYNEQFF.

The chain is built from TRBV4-1 and TRBJ2-5, with 9 bases matching TRBD1. The ends lost 1 base at V and 4 bases at J; junction bases unmatched: 4. The length of the CDR3 is 15 residues. From germline, CDR1 is MGHRA and CDR2 YSYEKL. The CDR3 is CASSQVQQGAETQYF. In DNA form, the CDR3 reads TGCGCCAGCAGCCAAGTACAACAGGGGGCAGAGACCCAGTACTTC.

This sequence joins TRBV4-1 and TRBJ1-5, with TRBD1 as a possible D gene (5 bases). The germline V gene encodes CDR1 MGHRA and CDR2 YSYEKL. Trimming cost V 1 base and J 9 bases, with 7 bases left between them. This CDR3 region has 12 residues. Written as DNA, the CDR3 is TGCGCCAGCAGCCAAGCCGGGGGGCCCCAGCATTTT. It specifies CASSQAGGPQHF.

The genes are TRBV2 and TRBJ2-5; 16 positions match TRBD2. The germline V gene encodes CDR1 SNHLY and CDR2 FYNNEI. V dropped 4 bases and J dropped 0; count of bases not matched to a gene: 14. The CDR3 contains 21 residues. CDR3 protein: CASSGDPPGTSGGAYQETQYF. The CDR3 DNA reads TGTGCCAGCAGTGGCGACCCTCCCGGGACTAGCGGGGGGGCGTACCAAGAGACCCAGTACTTC.

The chain couples TRBV6-4 to TRBJ2-3; 8 nucleotides match TRBD1. The V segment lost 5 bases and the J segment 3 bases; nucleotides outside the gene matches: 4. This CDR3 comprises 14 residues. From germline, CDR1 is MRHNA and CDR2 SNTAGT. CDR3: CASSMTGVTDTQYF. The DNA of the CDR3 is TGTGCCAGCAGTATGACAGGGGTTACAGATACGCAGTATTTT.

The CDR3 DNA sequence: TGTGCCAGCACTCGGGGGGATTGGGTCAGGCAGCCCCAGCATTTT. Translating gives CASTRGDWVRQPQHF. This rearrangement joins TRBV6-5 to TRBJ1-5; weak D call: TRBD1 (5 bases). Germline CDR1 is MNHEY and CDR2 is SVGAGI. The CDR3 totals 15 residues. Trimming left V 7 bases short and J 7 bases short, with 20 bases between.

The genes are TRBV7-3 and TRBJ2-3; no reliable D call. CDR1 and CDR2 (germline): SGHTA, FQGTGA. This CDR3 is built from 12 residues. Trimming left V 8 bases short and J 5 bases short, with 11 bases between. The CDR3 loop reads CASANTGDTQYF. The CDR3 DNA reads TGTGCCAGCGCTAATACGGGAGATACGCAGTATTTT.

The V gene is TRBV18, the J gene TRBJ1-2, with D perhaps matching TRBD1 (6 bases). The CDR3 consists of 16 residues. The V gene's germline CDR1 is KGHSH and CDR2 LQKENI. Trimming shortened V by 2 bases and J by 3 bases, and 16 bases separated the two germline ends. DNA of the CDR3: TGTGCCAGCTCACCATTGTCGGGTCGGACAGACTATGGCTACACCTTC. This codes for CASSPLSGRTDYGYTF.

This chain uses TRBV28 with TRBJ1-2; TRBD1 might be the D (6 bases). The CDR3 extends over 14 amino acids. Germline CDR1 reads MDHEN; CDR2 reads SYDVKM. Trimming stripped 5 bases from V and 7 bases from J, with 17 bases between. The CDR3 protein is CASSPPDRSRGYTF. CDR3 DNA: TGTGCCAGCAGTCCCCCCGACAGGAGCCGTGGCTACACCTTC.